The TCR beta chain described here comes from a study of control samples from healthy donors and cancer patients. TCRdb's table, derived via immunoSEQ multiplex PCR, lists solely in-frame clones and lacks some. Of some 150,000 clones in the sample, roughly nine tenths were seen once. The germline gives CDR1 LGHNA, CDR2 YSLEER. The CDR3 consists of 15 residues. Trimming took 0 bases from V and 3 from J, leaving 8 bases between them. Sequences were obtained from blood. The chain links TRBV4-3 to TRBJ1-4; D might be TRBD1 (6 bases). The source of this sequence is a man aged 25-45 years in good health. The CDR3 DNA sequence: TGCGCCAGCAGCCAAGATTCAGGGGCTAATGAAAAACTGTTTTTT. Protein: CASSQDSGANEKLFF.